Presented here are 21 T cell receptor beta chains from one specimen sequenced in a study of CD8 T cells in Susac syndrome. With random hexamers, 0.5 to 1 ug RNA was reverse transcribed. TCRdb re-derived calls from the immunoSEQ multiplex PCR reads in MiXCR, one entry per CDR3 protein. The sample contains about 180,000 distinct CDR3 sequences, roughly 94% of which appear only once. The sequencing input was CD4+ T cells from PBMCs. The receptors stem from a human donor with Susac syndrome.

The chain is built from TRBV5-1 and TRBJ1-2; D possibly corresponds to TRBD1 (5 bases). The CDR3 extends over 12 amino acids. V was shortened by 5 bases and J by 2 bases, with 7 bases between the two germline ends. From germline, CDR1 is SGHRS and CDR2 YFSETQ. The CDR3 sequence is CASREGNYGYTF. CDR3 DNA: TGCGCCAGCAGAGAGGGGAACTATGGCTACACCTTC.

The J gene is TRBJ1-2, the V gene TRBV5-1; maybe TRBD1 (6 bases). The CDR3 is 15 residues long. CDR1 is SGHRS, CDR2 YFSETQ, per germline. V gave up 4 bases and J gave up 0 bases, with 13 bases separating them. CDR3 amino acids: CASSLSGAANYGYTF. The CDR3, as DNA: TGCGCCAGCAGCCTCTCAGGGGCCGCTAACTATGGCTACACCTTC.

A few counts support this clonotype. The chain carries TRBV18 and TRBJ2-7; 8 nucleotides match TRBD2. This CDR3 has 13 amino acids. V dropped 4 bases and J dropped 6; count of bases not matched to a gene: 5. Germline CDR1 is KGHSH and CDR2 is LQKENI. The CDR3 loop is CASSQAGVSEQYF. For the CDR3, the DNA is TGTGCCAGCTCACAAGCGGGAGTATCCGAGCAGTACTTC.

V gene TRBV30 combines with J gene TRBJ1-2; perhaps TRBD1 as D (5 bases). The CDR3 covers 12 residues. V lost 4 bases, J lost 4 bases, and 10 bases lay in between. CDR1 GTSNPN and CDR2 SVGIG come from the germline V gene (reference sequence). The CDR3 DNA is TGTGCCTGGAAGGGGAGTAGCTATGGCTACACCTTC. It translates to CAWKGSSYGYTF.

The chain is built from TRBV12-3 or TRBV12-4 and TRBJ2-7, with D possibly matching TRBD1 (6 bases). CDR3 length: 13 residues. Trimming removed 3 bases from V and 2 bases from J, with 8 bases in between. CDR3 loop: CASSFTGTYEQYF. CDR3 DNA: TGTGCCAGCAGTTTCACAGGGACCTACGAGCAGTACTTC.

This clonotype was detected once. The CDR3 sequence is CASSFRAAPDTQYF. DNA of the CDR3: TGTGCCAGCAGCTTCCGCGCGGCCCCGGATACGCAGTATTTT. This rearrangement joins TRBV7-9 to TRBJ2-3; no firm D call. Trimming cost V 3 bases and J 6 bases, with 13 bases left between them. This CDR3 is built from 14 residues. Per the germline V gene, CDR1 is SEHNR and CDR2 is FQNEAQ (reference sequence).

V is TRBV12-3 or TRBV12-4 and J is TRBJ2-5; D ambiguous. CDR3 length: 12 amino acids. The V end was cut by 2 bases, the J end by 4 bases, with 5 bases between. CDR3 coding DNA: TGTGCCAGCAGTTTACATTCAGAGACCCAGTACTTC. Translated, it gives CASSLHSETQYF.

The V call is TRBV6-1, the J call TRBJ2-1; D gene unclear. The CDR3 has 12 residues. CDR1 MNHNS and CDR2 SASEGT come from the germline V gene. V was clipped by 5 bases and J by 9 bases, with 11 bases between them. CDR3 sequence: CASSHNTVEQFF. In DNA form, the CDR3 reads TGTGCCAGCAGTCATAACACCGTTGAGCAGTTCTTC.

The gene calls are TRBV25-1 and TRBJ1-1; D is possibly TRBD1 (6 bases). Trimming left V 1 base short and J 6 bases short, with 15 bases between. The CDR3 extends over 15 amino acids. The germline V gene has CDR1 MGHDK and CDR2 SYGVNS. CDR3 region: CASSEFEGELAEAFF. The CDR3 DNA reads TGTGCCAGCAGTGAATTTGAGGGGGAGCTAGCTGAAGCTTTCTTT.

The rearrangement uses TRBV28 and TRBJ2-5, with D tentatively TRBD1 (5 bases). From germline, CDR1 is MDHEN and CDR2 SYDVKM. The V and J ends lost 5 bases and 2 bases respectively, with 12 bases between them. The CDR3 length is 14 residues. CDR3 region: CASSPVGPQETQYF. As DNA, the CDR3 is TGTGCCAGCAGTCCCGTGGGGCCTCAAGAGACCCAGTACTTC.

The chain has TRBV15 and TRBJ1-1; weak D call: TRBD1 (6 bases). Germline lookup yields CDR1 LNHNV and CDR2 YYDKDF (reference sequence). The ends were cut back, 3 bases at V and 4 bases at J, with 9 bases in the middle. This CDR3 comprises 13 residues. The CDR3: CATSRDRPTEAFF. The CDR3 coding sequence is TGTGCCACCAGCAGGGACAGACCCACTGAAGCTTTCTTT.

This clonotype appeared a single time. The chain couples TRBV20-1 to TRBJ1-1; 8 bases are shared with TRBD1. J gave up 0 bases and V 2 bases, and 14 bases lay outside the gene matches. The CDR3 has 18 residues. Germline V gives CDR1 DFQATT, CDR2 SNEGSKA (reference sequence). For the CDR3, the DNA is TGCAGTGCTAGACCAAACCTAGGACAGGGAGCAATGAACACTGAAGCTTTCTTT. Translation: CSARPNLGQGAMNTEAFF.

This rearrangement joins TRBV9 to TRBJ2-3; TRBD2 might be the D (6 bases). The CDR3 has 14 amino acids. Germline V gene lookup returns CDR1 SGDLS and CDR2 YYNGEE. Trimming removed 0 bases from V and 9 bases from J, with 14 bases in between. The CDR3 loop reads CASSVVGGRETQYF. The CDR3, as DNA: TGTGCCAGCAGCGTAGTCGGGGGACGAGAGACGCAGTATTTT.

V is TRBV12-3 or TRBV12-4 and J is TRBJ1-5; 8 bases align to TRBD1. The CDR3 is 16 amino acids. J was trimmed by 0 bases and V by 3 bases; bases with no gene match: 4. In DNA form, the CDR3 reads TGTGCCAGCAGTTTGGACAGGGACTATAGCAATCAGCCCCAGCATTTT. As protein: CASSLDRDYSNQPQHF.

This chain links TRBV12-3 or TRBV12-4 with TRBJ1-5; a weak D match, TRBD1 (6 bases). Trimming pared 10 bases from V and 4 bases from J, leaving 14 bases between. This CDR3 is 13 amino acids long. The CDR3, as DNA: TGTGCCACAGGGGCGTTGGAAAATCAGCCCCAGCATTTT. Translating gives CATGALENQPQHF.

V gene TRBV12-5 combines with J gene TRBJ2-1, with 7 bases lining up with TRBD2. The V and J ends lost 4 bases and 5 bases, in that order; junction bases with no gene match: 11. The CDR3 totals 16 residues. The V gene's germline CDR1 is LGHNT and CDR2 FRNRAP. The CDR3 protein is CASGSTLAPRDNEQFF. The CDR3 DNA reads TGTGCTAGTGGTTCAACACTAGCGCCCCGGGACAATGAGCAGTTCTTC.

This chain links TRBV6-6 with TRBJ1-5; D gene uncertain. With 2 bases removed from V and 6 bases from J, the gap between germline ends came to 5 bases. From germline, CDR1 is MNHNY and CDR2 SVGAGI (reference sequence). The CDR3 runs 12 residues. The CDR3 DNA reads TGTGCCAGCAGTTACATTACTCAGCCCCAGCATTTT. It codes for CASSYITQPQHF.

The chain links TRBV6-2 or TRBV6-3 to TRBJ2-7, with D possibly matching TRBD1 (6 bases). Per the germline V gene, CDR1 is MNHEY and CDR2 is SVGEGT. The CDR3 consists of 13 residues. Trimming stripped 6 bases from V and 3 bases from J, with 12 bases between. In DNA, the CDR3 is TGTGCCAGCAGCCAGGGGCCCCTCTACGAGCAGTACTTC. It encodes CASSQGPLYEQYF.

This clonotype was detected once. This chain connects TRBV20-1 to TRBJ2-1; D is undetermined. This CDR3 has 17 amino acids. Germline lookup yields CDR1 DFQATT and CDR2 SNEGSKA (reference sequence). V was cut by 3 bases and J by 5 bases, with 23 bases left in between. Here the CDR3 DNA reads TGCAGTGCTAGGAGGCTGGCGGCCCCGACCCCCAACAATGAGCAGTTCTTC. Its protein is CSARRLAAPTPNNEQFF.

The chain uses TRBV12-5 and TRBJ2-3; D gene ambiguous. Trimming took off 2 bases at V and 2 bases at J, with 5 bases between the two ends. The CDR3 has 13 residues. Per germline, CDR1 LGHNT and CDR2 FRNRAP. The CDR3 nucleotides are TGTGCTAGTGGTTTGAGTGACACAGATACGCAGTATTTT. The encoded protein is CASGLSDTDTQYF.

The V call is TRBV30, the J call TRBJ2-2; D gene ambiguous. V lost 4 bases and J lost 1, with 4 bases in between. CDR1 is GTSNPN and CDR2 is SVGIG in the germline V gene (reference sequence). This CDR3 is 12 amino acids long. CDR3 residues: CAWNRNTGELFF. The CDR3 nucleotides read TGTGCCTGGAACAGGAACACCGGGGAGCTGTTTTTT.